This paragraph covers one T cell receptor (beta chain) sequence. Its specificity is unknown. V dropped 2 bases and J dropped 8 bases, with 12 bases sitting between them. CDR1 is MDHEN and CDR2 is SYDVKM in the germline V gene. The CDR3 has 14 amino acids. This sample was taken from a study of Ad26.COV2.S vaccination and SARS-CoV-2 variants. Findings and limits, study-wide: Similar non-spike TCR breadth was observed in recipients of vaccine and of placebo. Vaccinees reportedly had broad spike-specific CD8+ and CD4+ T cell responses. Those who received the vaccine showed greater spike-specific TCR breadth than those given placebo.

TCRdb's copy holds only in-frame clones and misses some; the assay was immunoSEQ multiplex PCR. The table has over 110,000 clones, roughly 85% seen once; the top ten hold about 5%. The genes are TRBV28 and TRBJ1-4; D remains unclear. Here the sequenced sample was peripheral blood, taken after recovery from COVID-19. The clonotype originates from a human donor who had recovered from COVID-19. In DNA, the CDR3 is TGTGCCAGCAGTTTAAATCTCGCAGGAGAAAAACTGTTTTTT. Its protein is CASSLNLAGEKLFF.